This is a list of T cell receptor beta chains from one sample in a study of T cells after yellow fever vaccination. TCRdb reanalysed the 5' RACE reads using MiXCR and keeps one entry per CDR3 protein. The table lists about 210,000 distinct CDR3 sequences, approximately 3% of them singletons. The sample was CD4+ T cells sorted from PBMCs, taken 10 days after the yellow fever booster vaccination. The receptors were gathered from a man aged 18 to 35 who received the YFV17D yellow fever vaccine. Each CDR3 is given with its conserved first and last residue. The D gene is left open where the match is weak. Size tells how often a clone was seen (once, few, many) or the class of an expanded clone, and some rows leave it out.

j_call,d_call,clone_size,v_call,cdr3_nt,cdr3_aa
TRBJ2-1,TRBD2,many,TRBV20-1,TGCAGTGCTCCGACTAGCGGGGGTGTCCATGAGCAGTTCTTC,CSAPTSGGVHEQFF
TRBJ1-1,TRBD1,many,TRBV18,TGTGCCAGCTCAATCCTAACAGGGGGCGGTGAAGCTTTCTTT,CASSILTGGGEAFF
TRBJ1-4,TRBD1,-,TRBV28,TGTGCCAGCAGCTCTCAGACAGGGCCAAATGAAAAACTGTTTTTT,CASSSQTGPNEKLFF
TRBJ2-7,-,many,TRBV7-7,TGTGCCAGCAGCTTAACAGCTGCCTACGAGCAGTACTTC,CASSLTAAYEQYF
TRBJ1-1,-,many,TRBV7-8,TGTGCCAGCAGCTTAGTCGGCGGGGGCACTGAAGCTTTCTTT,CASSLVGGGTEAFF
TRBJ2-1,TRBD2,few,TRBV24-1,TGTGCCACCAGTACTCCTAGCGGGGGGGCCAATGAGCAGTTCTTC,CATSTPSGGANEQFF
TRBJ2-1,TRBD1,few,TRBV7-9,TGTGCCAGCAGCATAACCCGGACAGGGACCTACAATGAGCAGTTCTTC,CASSITRTGTYNEQFF
TRBJ1-5,-,many,TRBV15,TGTGCCACCAGCAGAGACGGGCAGAATAGCAATCAGCCCCAGCATTTT,CATSRDGQNSNQPQHF
TRBJ2-4,-,many,TRBV7-3,TGTGCCAGCAGCTTAATGGGCAGTCAGGACATTCAGTACTTC,CASSLMGSQDIQYF
TRBJ1-1,-,many,TRBV12-3/TRBV12-4,TGTGCCAGCACCCAAGTGGACACTGAAGCTTTCTTT,CASTQVDTEAFF
TRBJ1-3,-,-,TRBV5-1,TGCGCCAGCAGCGATCTTTCAGGGGCGGGAAACACCATATATTTT,CASSDLSGAGNTIYF
TRBJ2-5,TRBD2,many,TRBV5-1,TGCGCCAGCAGCTTGGAGCCTAGCGGGGGCGGCGAGACCCAGTACTTC,CASSLEPSGGGETQYF
TRBJ2-3,TRBD2,-,TRBV7-9,TGTGCCAGCAGCTCCGGGACTAGCGGGGGAGGCGTTAGAACAGATACGCAGTATTTT,CASSSGTSGGGVRTDTQYF
TRBJ1-6,-,many,TRBV7-2,TGTGCCAGCAGCCCCTCATTTCCTTCACCCCTCCACTTT,CASSPSFPSPLHF
TRBJ1-6,-,many,TRBV6-5,TGTGCCAGCAGTTCTCGTCCCGACGGGGGGTCACCCCTCCACTTT,CASSSRPDGGSPLHF
TRBJ2-7,TRBD2,many,TRBV11-2,TGTGCCAGCAGCTTAGTCGAGGGGAGGGGCGAGCAGTACTTC,CASSLVEGRGEQYF
TRBJ1-4,-,many,TRBV7-2,TGTGCCAGCAGCTTAAGAGGGACGCCGCGGGCTAATGAAAAACTGTTTTTT,CASSLRGTPRANEKLFF
TRBJ1-1,-,many,TRBV7-8,TGTGCCAGCAGCCAAGGCGGGGGGGAGGACACTGAAGCTTTCTTT,CASSQGGGEDTEAFF
TRBJ2-1,-,few,TRBV28,TGTGCCAGCAGTTCTCCCTGGGGGATCTACAATGAGCAGTTCTTC,CASSSPWGIYNEQFF
TRBJ2-5,-,many,TRBV4-2,TGTGCCAGCAGCCAAGGGTGGGGGCAAGAGACCCAGTACTTC,CASSQGWGQETQYF
TRBJ1-4,TRBD1,many,TRBV5-1,TGCGCCAGCAGCTCCGGGGCCTCCGACAGGGTGAATGAAAAACTGTTTTTT,CASSSGASDRVNEKLFF
TRBJ2-7,TRBD1,few,TRBV20-1,TGCAGTGCTTCGGACAGGGGAGACGAGCAGTACTTC,CSASDRGDEQYF
TRBJ2-7,TRBD2,-,TRBV7-2,TGTGCCAGCAGCCCCCGGGGGGGGTACGAGCAGTACTTC,CASSPRGGYEQYF
TRBJ2-7,TRBD1,-,TRBV11-2,TGTGCCAGCAGCTTATACCTCAGTTCTGGGACAGCCTACGAGCAGTACTTC,CASSLYLSSGTAYEQYF
TRBJ2-7,-,few,TRBV6-6,TGTGCCAGCAGTTACGTGGGACTGCAAGACGAGCAGTACTTC,CASSYVGLQDEQYF
TRBJ2-5,TRBD1,few,TRBV7-2,TGTGCCAGCAGCTCAGACAGGGCCGAAGAGACCCAGTACTTC,CASSSDRAEETQYF
TRBJ2-4,-,-,TRBV5-1,TGCGCCAGCAGCTTAGGGTATGATGGGGACATTCAGTACTTC,CASSLGYDGDIQYF
TRBJ2-2,TRBD1,few,TRBV27,TGTGCCAGCAGGCGGGGACAGGACACCGGGGAGCTGTTTTTT,CASRRGQDTGELFF
TRBJ2-3,-,many,TRBV25-1,TGTGCCAGCAGTGACGGGGGTATAGGCACAGATACGCAGTATTTT,CASSDGGIGTDTQYF
TRBJ2-3,-,-,TRBV5-6,TGTGCCAGCAGCCGTCCAGCGTTAGATACGCAGTATTTT,CASSRPALDTQYF
TRBJ1-2,-,many,TRBV6-5,TGTGCCAGCAGTTACTCAGGGACGCGTGGCTACACCTTC,CASSYSGTRGYTF
TRBJ2-3,-,-,TRBV20-1,TGCAGTGCCGTCAGGGAAAACACAGATACGCAGTATTTT,CSAVRENTDTQYF
TRBJ2-7,TRBD1,many,TRBV20-1,TGCAGTGCCTTGACGCAGGGGGCCTACGAGCAGTACTTC,CSALTQGAYEQYF
TRBJ1-6,TRBD1,-,TRBV5-1,TGCGCCAGCAGCTTGGCCGGGACAGTAAATTCACCCCTCCACTTT,CASSLAGTVNSPLHF
TRBJ2-1,-,many,TRBV20-1,TGCAGTGCTAGGAGTCCGACAGACAATGAGCAGTTCTTC,CSARSPTDNEQFF
TRBJ2-7,-,many,TRBV2,TGTGCCAGCAGTGAAGCGCACTCCTACGAGCAGTACTTC,CASSEAHSYEQYF
TRBJ2-2,TRBD1,many,TRBV20-1,TGCAGTGCTAGCTACAGGGGGCACGGGGAGCTGTTTTTT,CSASYRGHGELFF
TRBJ1-2,TRBD1,many,TRBV5-1,TGCGCCAGCAGCTTGAGCAGGGGGCCGGGCTATGGCTACACCTTC,CASSLSRGPGYGYTF
TRBJ2-2,-,many,TRBV4-2,TGTGCCAGCAGCCAGGTTTCGGCCGGGGAGCTGTTTTTT,CASSQVSAGELFF
TRBJ1-2,TRBD1,many,TRBV20-1,TGCAGTGCTAGAGGGGGGGGACAGGGTTTGGGTGGCTACACCTTC,CSARGGGQGLGGYTF
TRBJ2-5,TRBD2,-,TRBV5-1,TGCGCCAGCAGCACTAGCGGGGCCGGGGAGACCCAGTACTTC,CASSTSGAGETQYF
TRBJ1-5,-,-,TRBV15,TGTGCCACCAGCCGGGGGGCTAGTAGCAATCAGCCCCAGCATTTT,CATSRGASSNQPQHF
TRBJ2-5,TRBD2,few,TRBV9,TGTGCCAGCAGCCCCACCTCGGGGACTACTTTTGAGACCCAGTACTTC,CASSPTSGTTFETQYF
TRBJ1-4,-,-,TRBV5-1,TGCGCCAGCGGTTCGGGGGCTAATGAAAAACTGTTTTTT,CASGSGANEKLFF
TRBJ2-5,TRBD1,many,TRBV20-1,TGCAGTGCTATAGTACCGGGACAGGAAGAGACCCAGTACTTC,CSAIVPGQEETQYF
TRBJ2-3,-,many,TRBV4-1,TGCGCCAGCAGCTACAGAGGAGATACGCAGTATTTT,CASSYRGDTQYF
TRBJ2-3,-,many,TRBV12-3/TRBV12-4,TGTGCCAGCAGTCGTACCGGGGTCCCAGATACGCAGTATTTT,CASSRTGVPDTQYF
TRBJ2-4,TRBD1,-,TRBV5-6,TGTGCCAGCAGCCCAACTGGGACAGGGTTTACCCATACCAAAAACATTCAGTACTTC,CASSPTGTGFTHTKNIQYF
TRBJ1-3,TRBD1,few,TRBV5-1,TGCGCCAGCAGCCGGACAGGGGGACCTGGAAACACCATATATTTT,CASSRTGGPGNTIYF
TRBJ2-1,TRBD2,many,TRBV5-6,TGTGCCAGCAGCCGATTAGCGGGTGTGCCGTTCTTC,CASSRLAGVPFF
TRBJ2-6,-,medium-sized,TRBV10-3,TGTGCCATCAGTGAGCCTAGGGCAGGGTTCGTCCTGACTTTC,CAISEPRAGFVLTF